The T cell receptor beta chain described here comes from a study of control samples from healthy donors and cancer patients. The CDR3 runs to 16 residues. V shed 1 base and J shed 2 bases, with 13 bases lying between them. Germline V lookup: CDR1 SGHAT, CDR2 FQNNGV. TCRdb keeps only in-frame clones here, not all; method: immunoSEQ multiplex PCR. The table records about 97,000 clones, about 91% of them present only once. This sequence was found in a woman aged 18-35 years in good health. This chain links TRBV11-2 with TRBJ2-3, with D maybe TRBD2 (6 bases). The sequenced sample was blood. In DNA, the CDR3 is TGTGCCAGCAGCTTAGTCTCGCGGGGATTCACAGATACGCAGTATTTT. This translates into CASSLVSRGFTDTQYF. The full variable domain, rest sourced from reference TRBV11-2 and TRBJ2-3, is EAGVAQSPRYKIIEKRQSVAFWCNPISGHATLYWYQQILGQGPKLLIQFQNNGVVDDSQLPKDRFSAERLKGVDSTLKIQPAKLEDSAVYLCASSLVSRGFTDTQYFGPGTRLTVL.